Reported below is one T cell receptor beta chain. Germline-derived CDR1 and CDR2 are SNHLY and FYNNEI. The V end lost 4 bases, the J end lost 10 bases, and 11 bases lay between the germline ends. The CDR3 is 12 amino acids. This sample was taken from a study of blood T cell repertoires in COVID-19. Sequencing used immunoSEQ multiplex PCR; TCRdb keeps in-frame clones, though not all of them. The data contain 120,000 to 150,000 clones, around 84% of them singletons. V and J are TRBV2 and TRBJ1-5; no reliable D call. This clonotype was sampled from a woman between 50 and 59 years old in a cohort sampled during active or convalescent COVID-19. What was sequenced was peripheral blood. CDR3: CASSVARYPQHF. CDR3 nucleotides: TGTGCCAGCAGTGTTGCGAGGTATCCCCAGCATTTT.